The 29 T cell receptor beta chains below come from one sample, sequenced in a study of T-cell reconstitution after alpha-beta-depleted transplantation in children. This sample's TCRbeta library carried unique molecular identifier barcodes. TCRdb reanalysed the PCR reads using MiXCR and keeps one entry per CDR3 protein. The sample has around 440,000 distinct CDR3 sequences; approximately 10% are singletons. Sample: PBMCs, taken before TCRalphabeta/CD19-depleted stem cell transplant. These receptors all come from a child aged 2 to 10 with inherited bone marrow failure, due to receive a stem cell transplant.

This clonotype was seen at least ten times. The CDR3 DNA reads TGTGCCAGCAGCTCTCGGGGTCGGGAGCTGTTTTTT. This sequence encodes CASSSRGRELFF. The chain has TRBV7-2 and TRBJ2-2; D may be TRBD2 (5 bases). CDR3 size: 12 residues. Trimming stripped 4 bases from V and 9 bases from J, with 9 bases between. Germline V gene data show CDR1 as SGHTA and CDR2 as FQGNSA.

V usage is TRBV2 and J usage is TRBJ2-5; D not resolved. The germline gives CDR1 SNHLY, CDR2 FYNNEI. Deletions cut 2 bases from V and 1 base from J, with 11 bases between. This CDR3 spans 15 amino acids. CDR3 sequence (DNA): TGTGCCAGCAGTGAATTTCCCGATACCCAAGAGACCCAGTACTTC. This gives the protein CASSEFPDTQETQYF.

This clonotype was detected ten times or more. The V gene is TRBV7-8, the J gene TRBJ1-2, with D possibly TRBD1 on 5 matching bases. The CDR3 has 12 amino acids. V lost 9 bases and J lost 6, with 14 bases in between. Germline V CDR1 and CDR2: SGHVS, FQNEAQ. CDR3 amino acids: CASWGGLDGYTF. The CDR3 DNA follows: TGTGCCAGTTGGGGGGGTTTGGATGGCTACACCTTC.

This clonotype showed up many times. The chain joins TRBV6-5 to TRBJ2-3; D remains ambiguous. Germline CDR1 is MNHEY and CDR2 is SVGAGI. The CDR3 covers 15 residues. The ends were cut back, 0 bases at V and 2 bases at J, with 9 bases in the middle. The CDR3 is CASSYSAGDTDTQYF. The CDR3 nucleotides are TGTGCCAGCAGTTACTCGGCAGGAGACACAGATACGCAGTATTTT.

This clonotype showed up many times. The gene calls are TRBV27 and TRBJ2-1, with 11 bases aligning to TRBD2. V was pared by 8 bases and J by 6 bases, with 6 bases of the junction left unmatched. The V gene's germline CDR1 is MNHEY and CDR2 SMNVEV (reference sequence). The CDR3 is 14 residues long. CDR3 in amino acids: CASRPGTSGNEQFF. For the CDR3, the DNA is TGTGCCAGCCGCCCCGGGACTAGCGGCAATGAGCAGTTCTTC.

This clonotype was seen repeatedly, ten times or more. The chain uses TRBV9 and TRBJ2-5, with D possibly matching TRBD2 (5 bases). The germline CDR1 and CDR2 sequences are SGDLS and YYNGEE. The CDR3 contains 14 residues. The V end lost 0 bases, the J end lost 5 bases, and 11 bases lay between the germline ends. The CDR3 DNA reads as TGTGCCAGCAGCGTAGATACTAGTGGGGAGACCCAGTACTTC. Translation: CASSVDTSGETQYF.

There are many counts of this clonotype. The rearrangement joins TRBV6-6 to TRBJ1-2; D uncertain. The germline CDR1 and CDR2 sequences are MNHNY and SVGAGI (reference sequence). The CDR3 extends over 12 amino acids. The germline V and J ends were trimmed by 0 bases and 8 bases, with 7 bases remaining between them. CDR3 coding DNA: TGTGCCAGCAGTTACTCCCCTGAGGGCTACACCTTC. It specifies CASSYSPEGYTF.

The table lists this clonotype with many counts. CDR3 protein: CSARVVGNTEAFF. The CDR3 DNA reads as TGCAGTGCTAGGGTAGTCGGGAACACTGAAGCTTTCTTT. V usage is TRBV20-1 and J usage is TRBJ1-1; unclear D gene. The CDR3 loop spans 13 amino acids. The germline V gene has CDR1 DFQATT and CDR2 SNEGSKA (reference sequence). Trimming left V 3 bases short and J 1 base short, with 9 bases between.

The CDR3 is CASSPSTGWDTEAFF. The CDR3, as DNA: TGTGCCAGCAGTCCCAGTACTGGGTGGGACACTGAAGCTTTCTTT. V gene TRBV27 combines with J gene TRBJ1-1; D not certain. The V gene lost 5 bases and the J gene lost 3 bases, with 16 bases spanning the gap. The length of the CDR3 is 15 residues. Germline V gene lookup returns CDR1 MNHEY and CDR2 SMNVEV (reference sequence).

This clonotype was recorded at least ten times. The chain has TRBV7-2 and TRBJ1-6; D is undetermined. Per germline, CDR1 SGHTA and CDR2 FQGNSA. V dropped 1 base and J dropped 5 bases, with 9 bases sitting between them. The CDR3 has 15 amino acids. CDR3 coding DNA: TGTGCCAGCAGCTTAGGACCGGGAGATAATTCACCCCTCCACTTT. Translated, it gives CASSLGPGDNSPLHF.

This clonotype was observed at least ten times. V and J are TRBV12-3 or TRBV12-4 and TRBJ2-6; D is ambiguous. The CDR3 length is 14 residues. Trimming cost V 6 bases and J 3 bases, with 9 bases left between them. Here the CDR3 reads CASRQPGGANVLTF. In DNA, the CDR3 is TGTGCCAGCAGACAACCGGGTGGGGCCAACGTCCTGACTTTC.

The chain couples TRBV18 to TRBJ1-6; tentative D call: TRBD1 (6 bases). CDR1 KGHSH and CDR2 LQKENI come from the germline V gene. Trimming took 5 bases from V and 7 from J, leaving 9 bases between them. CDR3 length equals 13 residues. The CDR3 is CASSRGANSPLHF. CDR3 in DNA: TGTGCCAGCTCAAGGGGGGCAAATTCACCCCTCCACTTT.

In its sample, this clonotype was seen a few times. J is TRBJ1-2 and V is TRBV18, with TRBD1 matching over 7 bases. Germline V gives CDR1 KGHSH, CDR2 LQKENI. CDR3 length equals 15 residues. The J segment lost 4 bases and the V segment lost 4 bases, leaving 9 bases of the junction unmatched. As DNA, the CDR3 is TGTGCCAGCTCACTAATCCCGGACAGGCCCTATGGCTACACCTTC. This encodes CASSLIPDRPYGYTF.

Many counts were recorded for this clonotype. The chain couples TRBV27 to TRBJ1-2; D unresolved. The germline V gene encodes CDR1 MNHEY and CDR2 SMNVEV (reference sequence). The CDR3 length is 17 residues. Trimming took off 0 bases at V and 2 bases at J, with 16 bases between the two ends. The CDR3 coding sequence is TGTGCCAGCAGTTTATCCCCCCGTGGAGGGAAAAACTATGGCTACACCTTC. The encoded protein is CASSLSPRGGKNYGYTF.

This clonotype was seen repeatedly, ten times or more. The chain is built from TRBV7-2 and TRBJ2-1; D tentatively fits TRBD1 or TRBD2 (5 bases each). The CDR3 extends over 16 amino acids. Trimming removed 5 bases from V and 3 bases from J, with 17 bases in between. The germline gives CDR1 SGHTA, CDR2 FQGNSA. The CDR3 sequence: CASSDTGTLIYNEQFF. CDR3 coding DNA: TGTGCCAGCAGCGATACCGGGACCCTTATCTACAATGAGCAGTTCTTC.

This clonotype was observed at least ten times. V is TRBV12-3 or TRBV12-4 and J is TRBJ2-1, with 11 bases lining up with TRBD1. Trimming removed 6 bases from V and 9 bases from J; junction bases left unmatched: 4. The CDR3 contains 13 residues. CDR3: CASSYGTGGEQFF. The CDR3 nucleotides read TGTGCCAGCAGCTACGGGACAGGGGGTGAGCAGTTCTTC.

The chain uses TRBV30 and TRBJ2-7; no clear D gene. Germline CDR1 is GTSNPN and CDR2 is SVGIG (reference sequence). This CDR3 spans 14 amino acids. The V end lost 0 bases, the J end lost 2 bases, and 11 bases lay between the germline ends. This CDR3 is CAWSVRELTYEQYF. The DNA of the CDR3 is TGTGCCTGGAGTGTACGTGAGCTTACCTACGAGCAGTACTTC.

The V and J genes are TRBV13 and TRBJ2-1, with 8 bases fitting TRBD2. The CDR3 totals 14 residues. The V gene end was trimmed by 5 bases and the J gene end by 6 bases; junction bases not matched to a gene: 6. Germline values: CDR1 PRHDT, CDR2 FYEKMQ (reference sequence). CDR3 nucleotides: TGTGCCAGCAGCCTCCCGGGAGGGACCAATGAGCAGTTCTTC. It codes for CASSLPGGTNEQFF.

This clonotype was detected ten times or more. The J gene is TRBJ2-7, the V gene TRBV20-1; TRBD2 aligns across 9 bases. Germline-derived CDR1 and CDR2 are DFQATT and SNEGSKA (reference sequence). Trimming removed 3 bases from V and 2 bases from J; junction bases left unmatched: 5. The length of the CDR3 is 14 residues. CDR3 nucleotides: TGCAGTGCTAGTCTAGCGGGGCCTACCTACGAGCAGTACTTC. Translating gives CSASLAGPTYEQYF.

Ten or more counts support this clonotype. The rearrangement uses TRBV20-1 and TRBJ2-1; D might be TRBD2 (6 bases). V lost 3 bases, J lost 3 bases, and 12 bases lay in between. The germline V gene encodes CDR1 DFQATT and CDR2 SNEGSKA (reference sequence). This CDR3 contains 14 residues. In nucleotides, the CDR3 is TGCAGTGCTAGTAGGAGGGGAGTCTACAATGAGCAGTTCTTC. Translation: CSASRRGVYNEQFF.

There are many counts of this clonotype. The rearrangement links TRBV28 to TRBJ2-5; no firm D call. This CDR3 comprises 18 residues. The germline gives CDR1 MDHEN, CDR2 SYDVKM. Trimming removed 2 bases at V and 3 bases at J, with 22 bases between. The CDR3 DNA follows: TGTGCCAGCAGTTTACCAATTTTATGGTCCCCCAAGGAAGAGACCCAGTACTTC. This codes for CASSLPILWSPKEETQYF.

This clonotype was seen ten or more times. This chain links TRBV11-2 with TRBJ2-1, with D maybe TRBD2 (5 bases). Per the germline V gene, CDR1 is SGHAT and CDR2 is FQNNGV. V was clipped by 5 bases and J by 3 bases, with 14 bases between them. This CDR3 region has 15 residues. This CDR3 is CASSESASLYNEQFF. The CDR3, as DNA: TGTGCCAGCAGCGAATCGGCTAGCCTCTACAATGAGCAGTTCTTC.

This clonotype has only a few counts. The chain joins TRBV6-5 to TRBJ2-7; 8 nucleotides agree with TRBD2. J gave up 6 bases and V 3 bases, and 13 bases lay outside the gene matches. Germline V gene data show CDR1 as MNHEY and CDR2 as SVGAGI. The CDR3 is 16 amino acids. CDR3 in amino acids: CASSYGSGIPLGEQYF. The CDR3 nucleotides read TGTGCCAGCAGTTATGGTAGCGGGATCCCGTTAGGCGAGCAGTACTTC.

The CDR3 DNA sequence: TGTGCCAGCAGCTCGAACAGAAATGGACTAGTTCCGTACCCTCCGCAGTATTTT. Protein: CASSSNRNGLVPYPPQYF. The J gene is TRBJ2-3, the V gene TRBV11-2, with 7 bases identical to TRBD2. This CDR3 region has 18 residues. CDR1 and CDR2 (germline): SGHAT, FQNNGV. V gave up 4 bases and J gave up 10 bases; unmatched junction bases: 23.

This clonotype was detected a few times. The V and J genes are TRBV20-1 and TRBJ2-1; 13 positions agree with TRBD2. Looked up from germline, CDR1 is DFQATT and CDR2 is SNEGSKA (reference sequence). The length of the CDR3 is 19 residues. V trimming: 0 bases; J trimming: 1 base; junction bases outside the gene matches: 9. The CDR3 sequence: CSARDVELAGGKSYNEQFF. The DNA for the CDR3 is TGCAGTGCTAGAGACGTAGAACTAGCGGGAGGGAAGTCCTACAATGAGCAGTTCTTC.

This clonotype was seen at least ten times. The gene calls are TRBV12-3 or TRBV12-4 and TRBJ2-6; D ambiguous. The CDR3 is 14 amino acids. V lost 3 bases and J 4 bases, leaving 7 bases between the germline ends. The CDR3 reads CASSLGWGANVLTF. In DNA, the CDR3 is TGTGCCAGCAGTTTGGGGTGGGGGGCCAACGTCCTGACTTTC.

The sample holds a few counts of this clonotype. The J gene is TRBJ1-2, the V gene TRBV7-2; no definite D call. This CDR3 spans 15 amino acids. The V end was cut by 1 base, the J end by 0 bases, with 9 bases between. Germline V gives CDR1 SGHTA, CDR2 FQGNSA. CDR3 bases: TGTGCCAGCAGCTTAGTAGGGCAGTCTAACTATGGCTACACCTTC. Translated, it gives CASSLVGQSNYGYTF.

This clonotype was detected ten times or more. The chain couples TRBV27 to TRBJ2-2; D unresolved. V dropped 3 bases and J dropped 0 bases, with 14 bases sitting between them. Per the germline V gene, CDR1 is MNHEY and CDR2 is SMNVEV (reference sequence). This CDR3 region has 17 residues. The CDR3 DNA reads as TGTGCCAGCAGTTTCGGCCCCGAGTGGGCGAACACCGGGGAGCTGTTTTTT. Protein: CASSFGPEWANTGELFF.

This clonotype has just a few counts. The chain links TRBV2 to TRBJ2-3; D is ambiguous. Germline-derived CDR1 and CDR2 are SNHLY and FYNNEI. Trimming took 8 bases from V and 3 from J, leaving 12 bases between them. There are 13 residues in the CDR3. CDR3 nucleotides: TGTGCCAGCCTGGACCCCTGGACAGATACGCAGTATTTT. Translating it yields CASLDPWTDTQYF.